The 15 T cell receptor beta chains below were found in one sample sequenced in a study of cytomegalovirus exposure and HLA in healthy donors (dated by TCRdb to the late 2010s). Library generation was performed with the immunoSEQ multiplex PCR assay. For the multiplex PCR, a mixture combining 60 forward primers for TCR Vbeta segments and 13 reverse primers for TCR Jbeta segments was used. This immuneACCESS table, as held by TCRdb, lists in-frame sequences with V and J called but not all clones. Of the missing ones, under half trace to an unresolved V gene in checked studies; the others have no known cause. Present in this sample are about 140,000 clones, approximately 87% of which were seen just once. The ten top clones hold about 1.5% of the sample. The sample consisted of PBMCs. The receptors come from a man aged 40-49 years in good health and CMV-seronegative.

CDR3 DNA sequence: TGTGCCAGCAGCTTAGGACAGCTCACTGAAGCTTTCTTT. Protein sequence: CASSLGQLTEAFF. The chain recombines TRBV11-2 with TRBJ1-1, with TRBD1 as a possible D gene (5 bases). The germline V gene has CDR1 SGHAT and CDR2 FQNNGV. This CDR3 spans 13 amino acids. The V and J ends lost 1 base and 4 bases respectively, with 7 bases between them.

This clone was seen more than once but under ten times. This sequence joins TRBV28 and TRBJ1-1; 7 bases are shared with TRBD1. V gave up 1 base and J gave up 12 bases; unmatched junction bases: 5. This CDR3 is built from 12 residues. Per the germline V gene, CDR1 is MDHEN and CDR2 is SYDVKM. This CDR3 is CASSLLAGGTFF. In DNA form, the CDR3 reads TGTGCCAGCAGTTTATTGGCAGGGGGAACTTTCTTT.

The chain couples TRBV7-3 to TRBJ2-1; TRBD1 matches 7 bases. Trimming removed 4 bases from V and 5 bases from J; junction bases left unmatched: 8. The CDR3 extends over 15 amino acids. Looked up from germline, CDR1 is SGHTA and CDR2 is FQGTGA. The CDR3 DNA is TGTGCCAGCAGCTCCCCTGACAGGGCTAACAATGAGCAGTTCTTC. It yields the protein CASSSPDRANNEQFF. Based on the CDR3 plus reference TRBV7-3 and TRBJ2-1, the full variable domain is GAGVSQTPSNKVTEKGKYVELRCDPISGHTALYWYRQSLGQGPEFLIYFQGTGAADDSGLPNDRFFAVRPEGSVSTLKIQRTERGDSAVYLCASSSPDRANNEQFFGPGTRLTVL.

CDR3 region: CASSRGPGQVLDCEQYF. As DNA, the CDR3 is TGTGCCAGCAGCCGAGGTCCCGGACAGGTCCTAGACTGCGAGCAGTACTTC. The chain employs TRBV7-6 and TRBJ2-5; 7 bases map to TRBD1. The better agreement between TRBJ2-7 and the DNA end casts doubt on the J call. CDR3 length: 17 amino acids. Germline lookup yields CDR1 SGHVS and CDR2 FNYEAQ.

The chain combines TRBV11-2 with TRBJ1-2; D call uncertain. This CDR3 spans 15 amino acids. Germline V gene data show CDR1 as SGHAT and CDR2 as FQNNGV. The V end was cut by 5 bases, the J end by 5 bases, with 18 bases between. The CDR3 DNA follows: TGTGCCAGCAGCCGAGTCGAGAGACAAGGATATGGCTACACCTTC. Its protein is CASSRVERQGYGYTF.

The chain has TRBV18 and TRBJ1-5; a possible D gene is TRBD1 (5 bases). CDR1 is KGHSH and CDR2 is LQKENI in the germline V gene. V was clipped by 5 bases and J by 2 bases, with 10 bases between them. CDR3 length equals 14 residues. The CDR3 DNA reads TGTGCCAGCTCATATGGGGGGGGCAATCAGCCCCAGCATTTT. Amino acids: CASSYGGGNQPQHF.

V usage is TRBV19 and J usage is TRBJ2-1, with 10 bases lining up with TRBD2. V lost 3 bases to trimming and J lost 4 bases; unmatched junction nucleotides: 3. From germline, CDR1 is LNHDA and CDR2 SQIVND (reference sequence). The CDR3 length is 15 residues. The CDR3 DNA follows: TGTGCCAGTAGTATGTCGGGACTAGCGTACAATGAGCAGTTCTTC. Its translation is CASSMSGLAYNEQFF.

The chain recombines TRBV4-1 with TRBJ2-2; 7 bases align to TRBD2. The CDR3 covers 17 residues. Germline assignment: CDR1 MGHRA and CDR2 YSYEKL. V lost 0 bases and J lost 4; bases outside the gene matches: 8. CDR3 sequence: CASSQDLGGIPTGELFF. The CDR3 DNA reads TGCGCCAGCAGCCAAGATCTCGGGGGGATTCCCACCGGGGAGCTGTTTTTT.

This clone was detected a few times. The chain is built from TRBV19 and TRBJ2-5; unclear D gene. V dropped 2 bases and J dropped 6 bases, with 16 bases sitting between them. In germline, CDR1 is LNHDA, CDR2 SQIVND (reference sequence). The CDR3 loop spans 15 amino acids. This CDR3 reads CASSISGVSQKTQYF. The CDR3 coding sequence is TGTGCCAGTAGTATATCCGGAGTCAGTCAAAAGACCCAGTACTTC. Complete variable domain (other parts from reference TRBV19 and TRBJ2-5): DGGITQSPKYLFRKEGQNVTLSCEQNLNHDAMYWYRQDPGQGLRLIYYSQIVNDFQKGDIAEGYSVSREKKESFPLTVTSAQKNPTAFYLCASSISGVSQKTQYFGPGTRLLVL.

The CDR3 DNA reads as TGCGCCAGCAGTCCGGGGGGGGCGGAGACCCAGTACTTC. Translation gives CASSPGGAETQYF. The J gene is TRBJ2-5, the V gene TRBV10-1; 8 positions agree with TRBD2. CDR1 is WNHNN, CDR2 SYGVQD, per germline (reference sequence). The V gene end was trimmed by 5 bases and the J gene end by 5 bases; junction bases not matched to a gene: 4. The CDR3 is 13 amino acids.

J is TRBJ1-2 and V is TRBV7-2, with unresolved D. In germline, CDR1 is SGHTA, CDR2 FQGNSA. This CDR3 has 12 amino acids. Trimming took 3 bases from V and 0 from J, leaving 2 bases between them. CDR3 nucleotide sequence: TGTGCCAGCAGCTTCTCTAACTATGGCTACACCTTC. Translating it yields CASSFSNYGYTF.

The rearrangement uses TRBV2 and TRBJ1-4; the match to TRBD1 covers 7 bases. V lost 4 bases to trimming and J lost 7 bases; unmatched junction nucleotides: 3. Germline V lookup: CDR1 SNHLY, CDR2 FYNNEI. The CDR3 extends over 13 amino acids. The CDR3 spells CASSGTGPEKLFF. The CDR3 nucleotides are TGTGCCAGCAGTGGGACAGGCCCTGAAAAACTGTTTTTT.

The gene calls are TRBV11-3 and TRBJ1-1, with D tentatively TRBD1 (6 bases). The CDR3 sequence is 14 residues long. V shed 5 bases and J shed 0 bases, with 10 bases lying between them. Germline CDR1 SGHNT, CDR2 YENEEA. CDR3 nucleotide sequence: TGTGCCAGCAGCCCGGGACATCTGAACACTGAAGCTTTCTTT. Amino acids: CASSPGHLNTEAFF.

In this sample, this clone turned up a few times. The chain uses TRBV7-9 and TRBJ2-7, with D perhaps matching TRBD1 (5 bases). The V and J ends lost 5 bases and 2 bases respectively, with 16 bases between them. Germline V gene sequence: CDR1 SEHNR, CDR2 FQNEAQ (reference sequence). The CDR3 runs to 15 residues. The CDR3 sequence is CASSLLSTDPYEQYF. Here the CDR3 DNA reads TGTGCCAGCAGCCTTCTATCGACAGATCCCTACGAGCAGTACTTC.

This clone was counted once. V usage is TRBV19 and J usage is TRBJ2-2; TRBD1 aligns across 8 bases. Germline V gives CDR1 LNHDA, CDR2 SQIVND (reference sequence). The V gene end was trimmed by 5 bases and the J gene end by 6 bases; junction bases not matched to a gene: 8. CDR3 length equals 15 residues. The CDR3 loop reads CASSSQGVGAGELFF. In nucleotides, the CDR3 is TGTGCCAGTAGTTCACAGGGGGTAGGGGCCGGGGAGCTGTTTTTT.